This T cell receptor beta chain was sequenced during a study of tumor-infiltrating lymphocytes in primary liver carcinoma. Using a constant-region primer together with ProtoScript II reverse transcriptase, TCR beta cDNA was made from 500 ng of total RNA. Modified slightly, ARM-PCR produced TCR beta libraries over three nested multiplex PCR rounds. Running 10 cycles apiece, the first two PCR rounds relied on TRBV1-TRBV30 forward primers together with a C-beta reverse primer. TCRdb passed the multiplex PCR reads through MiXCR, listing each CDR3 protein once. The sample comprises roughly 190,000 distinct CDR3 sequences, around 85% of which are singletons, and roughly 18% rests with the top ten. The CDR3 is 15 amino acids. The ends lost 2 bases at V and 5 bases at J; junction bases unmatched: 6. Per germline, CDR1 SGHRS and CDR2 YFSETQ. Both RNA and DNA were isolated together from around 20-30 mg of bulk tissue that had not been sorted.

The genes are TRBV5-1 and TRBJ2-1; 8 nucleotides match TRBD2. The sample comprised tumor tissue from primary liver carcinoma. The clonotype was recovered from a man aged 35 to 55 with primary liver carcinoma and hepatitis B virus infection. This CDR3 reads CASSLMLAGNNEQFF. CDR3 nucleotides: TGCGCCAGCAGCTTAATGCTAGCGGGTAACAATGAGCAGTTCTTC.